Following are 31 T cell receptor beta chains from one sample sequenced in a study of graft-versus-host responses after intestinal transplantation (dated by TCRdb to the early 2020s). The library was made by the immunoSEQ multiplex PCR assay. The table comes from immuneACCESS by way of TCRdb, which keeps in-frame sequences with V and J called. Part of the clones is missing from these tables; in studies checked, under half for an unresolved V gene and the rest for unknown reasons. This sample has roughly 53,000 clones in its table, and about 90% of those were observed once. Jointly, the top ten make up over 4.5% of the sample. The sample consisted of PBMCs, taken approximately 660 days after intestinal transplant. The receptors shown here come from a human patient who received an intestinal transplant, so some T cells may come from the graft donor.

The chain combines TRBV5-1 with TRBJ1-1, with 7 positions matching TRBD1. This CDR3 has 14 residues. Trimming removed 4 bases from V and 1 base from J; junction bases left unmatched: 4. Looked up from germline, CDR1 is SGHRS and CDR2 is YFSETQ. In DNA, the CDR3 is TGCGCCAGCAGCCCGGGGACAGAGAACACTGAAGCTTTCTTT. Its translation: CASSPGTENTEAFF.

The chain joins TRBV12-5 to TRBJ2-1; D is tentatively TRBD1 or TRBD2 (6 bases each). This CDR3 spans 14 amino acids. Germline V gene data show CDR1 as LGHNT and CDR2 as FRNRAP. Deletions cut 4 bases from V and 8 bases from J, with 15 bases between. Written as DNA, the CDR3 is TGTGCTAGTGGTTCCTCACAGGGAGGCGATGAGCAGTTCTTC. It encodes CASGSSQGGDEQFF.

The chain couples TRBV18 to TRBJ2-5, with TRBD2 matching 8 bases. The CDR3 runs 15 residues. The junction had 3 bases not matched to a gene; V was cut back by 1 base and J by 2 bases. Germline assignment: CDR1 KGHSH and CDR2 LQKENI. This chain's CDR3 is CASSPQVAGQETQYF. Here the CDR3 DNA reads TGTGCCAGCTCACCACAAGTAGCGGGGCAAGAGACCCAGTACTTC.

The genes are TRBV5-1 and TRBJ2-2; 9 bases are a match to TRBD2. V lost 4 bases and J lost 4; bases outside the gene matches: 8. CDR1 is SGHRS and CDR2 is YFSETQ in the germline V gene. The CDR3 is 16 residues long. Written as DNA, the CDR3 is TGCGCCAGCAGCCCCGGGACTAGCAGTGGCACCGGGGAGCTGTTTTTT. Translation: CASSPGTSSGTGELFF.

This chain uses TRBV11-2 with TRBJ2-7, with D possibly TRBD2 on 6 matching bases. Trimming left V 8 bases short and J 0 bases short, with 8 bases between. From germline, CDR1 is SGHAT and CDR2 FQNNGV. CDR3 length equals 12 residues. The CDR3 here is CASGGSSYEQYF. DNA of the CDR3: TGTGCCAGCGGGGGGAGCTCCTACGAGCAGTACTTC.

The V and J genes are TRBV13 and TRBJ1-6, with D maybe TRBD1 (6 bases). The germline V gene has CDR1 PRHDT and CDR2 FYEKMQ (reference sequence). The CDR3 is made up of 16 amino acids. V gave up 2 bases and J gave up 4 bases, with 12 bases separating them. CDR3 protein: CASSLQGFGYNSPLHF. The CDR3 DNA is TGTGCCAGCAGCTTACAGGGGTTTGGTTATAATTCACCCCTCCACTTT.

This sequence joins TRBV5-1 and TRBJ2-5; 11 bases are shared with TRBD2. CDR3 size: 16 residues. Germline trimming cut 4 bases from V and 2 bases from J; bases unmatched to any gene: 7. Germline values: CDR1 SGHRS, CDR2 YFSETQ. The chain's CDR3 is CASSLSGGAVQETQYF. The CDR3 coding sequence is TGCGCCAGCAGCCTTAGCGGGGGGGCCGTACAAGAGACCCAGTACTTC.

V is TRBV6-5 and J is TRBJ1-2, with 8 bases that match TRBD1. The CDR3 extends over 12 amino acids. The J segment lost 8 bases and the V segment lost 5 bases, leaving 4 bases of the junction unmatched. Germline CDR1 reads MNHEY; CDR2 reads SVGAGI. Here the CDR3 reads CASSGRQGGYTF. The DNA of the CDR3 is TGTGCCAGCAGTGGGCGACAGGGGGGCTACACCTTC.

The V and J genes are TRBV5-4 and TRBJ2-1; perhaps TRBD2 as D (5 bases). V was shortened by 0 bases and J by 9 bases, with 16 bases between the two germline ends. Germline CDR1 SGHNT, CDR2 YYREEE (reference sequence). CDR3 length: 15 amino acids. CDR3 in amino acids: CASSLDWRSSSEQFF. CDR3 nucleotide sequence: TGTGCCAGCAGCTTGGATTGGAGGTCTTCAAGTGAGCAGTTCTTC.

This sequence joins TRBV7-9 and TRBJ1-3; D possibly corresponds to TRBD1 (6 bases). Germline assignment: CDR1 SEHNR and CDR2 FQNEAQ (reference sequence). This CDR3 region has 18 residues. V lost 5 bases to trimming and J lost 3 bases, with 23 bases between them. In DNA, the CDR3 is TGTGCCAGCAGCAGGGCTAGGGGGGGATCCACTTTTGGAAACACCATATATTTT. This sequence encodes CASSRARGGSTFGNTIYF.

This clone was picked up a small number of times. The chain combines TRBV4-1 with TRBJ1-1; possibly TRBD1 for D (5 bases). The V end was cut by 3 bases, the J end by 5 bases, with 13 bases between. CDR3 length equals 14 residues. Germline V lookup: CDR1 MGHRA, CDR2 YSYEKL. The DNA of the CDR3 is TGCGCCAGCAGCCATCGGGGCGGTGGAACTGAAGCTTTCTTT. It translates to CASSHRGGGTEAFF.

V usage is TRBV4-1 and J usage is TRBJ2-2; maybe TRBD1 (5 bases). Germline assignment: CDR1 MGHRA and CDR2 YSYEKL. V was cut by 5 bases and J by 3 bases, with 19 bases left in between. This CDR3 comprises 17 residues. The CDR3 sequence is CASSFRQSPGHTGELFF. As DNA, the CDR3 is TGCGCCAGCAGCTTTCGACAGTCCCCAGGACACACCGGGGAGCTGTTTTTT.

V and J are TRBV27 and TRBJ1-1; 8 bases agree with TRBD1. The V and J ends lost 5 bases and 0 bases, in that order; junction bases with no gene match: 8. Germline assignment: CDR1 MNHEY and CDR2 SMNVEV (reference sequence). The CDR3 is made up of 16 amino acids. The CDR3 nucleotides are TGTGCCAGCAGTGCTCAGGGGGCGCGGGTGAACACTGAAGCTTTCTTT. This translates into CASSAQGARVNTEAFF.

The CDR3 loop reads CASSLEGWDTEAFF. DNA of the CDR3: TGTGCCAGCAGCTTAGAGGGGTGGGACACTGAAGCTTTCTTT. This rearrangement joins TRBV7-8 to TRBJ1-1; D is possibly TRBD1 (5 bases). Trimming left V 1 base short and J 3 bases short, with 9 bases between. The length of the CDR3 is 14 residues. Germline values: CDR1 SGHVS, CDR2 FQNEAQ.

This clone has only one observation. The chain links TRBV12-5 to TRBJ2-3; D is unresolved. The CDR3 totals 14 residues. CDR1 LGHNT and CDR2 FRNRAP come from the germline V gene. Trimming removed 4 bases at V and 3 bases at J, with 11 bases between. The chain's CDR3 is CASGSPSLTDTQYF. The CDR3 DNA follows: TGTGCTAGTGGTTCCCCAAGTTTGACAGATACGCAGTATTTT.

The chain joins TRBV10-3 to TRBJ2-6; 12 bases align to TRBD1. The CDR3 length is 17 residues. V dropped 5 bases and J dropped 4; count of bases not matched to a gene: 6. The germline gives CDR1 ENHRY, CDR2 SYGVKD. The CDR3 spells CAISWGQGAPGANVLTF. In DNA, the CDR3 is TGTGCCATCAGTTGGGGACAGGGGGCGCCAGGGGCCAACGTCCTGACTTTC.

The CDR3, as DNA: TGTGCCAGCAGTTACGGGGGCAGTACCTACGAGCAGTACTTC. Translating it yields CASSYGGSTYEQYF. The V call is TRBV6-5, the J call TRBJ2-7; D perhaps matches TRBD1 (6 bases). CDR3 size: 14 residues. The germline CDR1 and CDR2 sequences are MNHEY and SVGAGI. V lost 2 bases, J lost 2 bases, and 10 bases lay in between.

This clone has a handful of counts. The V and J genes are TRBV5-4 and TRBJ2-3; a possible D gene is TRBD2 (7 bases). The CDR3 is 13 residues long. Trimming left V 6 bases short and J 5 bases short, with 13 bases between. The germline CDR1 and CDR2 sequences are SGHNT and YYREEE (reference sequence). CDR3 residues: CASKGGARDTQYF. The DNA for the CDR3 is TGTGCCAGCAAGGGGGGGGCAAGAGATACGCAGTATTTT.

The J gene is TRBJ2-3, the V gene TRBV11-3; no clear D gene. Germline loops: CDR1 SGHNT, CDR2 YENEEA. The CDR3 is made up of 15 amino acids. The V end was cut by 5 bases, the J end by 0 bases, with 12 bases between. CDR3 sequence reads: CASSDRGGSTDTQYF. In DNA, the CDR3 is TGTGCCAGCAGCGATAGAGGCGGTAGCACAGATACGCAGTATTTT.

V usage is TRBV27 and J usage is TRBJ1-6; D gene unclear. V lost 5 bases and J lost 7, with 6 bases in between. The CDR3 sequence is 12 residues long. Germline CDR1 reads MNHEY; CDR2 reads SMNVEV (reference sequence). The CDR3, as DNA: TGTGCCAGCAGTCCACCCAATTCACCCCTCCACTTT. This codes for CASSPPNSPLHF.

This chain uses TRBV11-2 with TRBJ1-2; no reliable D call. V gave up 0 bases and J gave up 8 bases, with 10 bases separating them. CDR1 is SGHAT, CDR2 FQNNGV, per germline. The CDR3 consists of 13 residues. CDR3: CASSLDEGGGYTF. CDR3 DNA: TGTGCCAGCAGCTTAGATGAGGGCGGCGGCTACACCTTC.

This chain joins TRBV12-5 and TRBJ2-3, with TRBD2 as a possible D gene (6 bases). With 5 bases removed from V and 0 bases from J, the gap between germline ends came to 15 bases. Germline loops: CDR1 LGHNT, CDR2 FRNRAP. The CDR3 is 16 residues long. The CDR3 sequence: CASGKGLRGSTDTQYF. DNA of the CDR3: TGTGCTAGTGGTAAGGGACTTCGAGGGAGCACAGATACGCAGTATTTT.

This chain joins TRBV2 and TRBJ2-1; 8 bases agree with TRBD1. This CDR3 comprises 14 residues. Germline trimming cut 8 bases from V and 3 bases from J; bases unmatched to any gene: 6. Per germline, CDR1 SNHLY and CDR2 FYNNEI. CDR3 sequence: CASRTGKVYNEQFF. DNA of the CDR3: TGTGCCAGCCGGACAGGGAAGGTCTACAATGAGCAGTTCTTC.

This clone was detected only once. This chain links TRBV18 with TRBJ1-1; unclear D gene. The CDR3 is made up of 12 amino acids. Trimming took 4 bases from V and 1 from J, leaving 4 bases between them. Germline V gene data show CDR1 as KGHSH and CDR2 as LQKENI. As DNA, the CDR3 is TGTGCCAGCTCACTGAGGAACACTGAAGCTTTCTTT. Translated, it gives CASSLRNTEAFF.

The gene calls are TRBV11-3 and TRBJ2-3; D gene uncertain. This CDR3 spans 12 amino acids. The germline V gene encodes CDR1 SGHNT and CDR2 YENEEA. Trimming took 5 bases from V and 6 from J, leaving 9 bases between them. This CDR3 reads CASSLVVDTQYF. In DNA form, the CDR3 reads TGTGCCAGCAGCCTAGTGGTCGATACGCAGTATTTT.

CDR3 DNA: TGCGCCAGCAGCTTGGCCGACTCTGGGGCCAACGTCCTGACTTTC. It specifies CASSLADSGANVLTF. The V gene is TRBV5-1, the J gene TRBJ2-6; D gene ambiguous. V gave up 0 bases and J gave up 0 bases, with 4 bases separating them. Germline V CDR1 and CDR2: SGHRS, YFSETQ. The CDR3 is 15 amino acids.

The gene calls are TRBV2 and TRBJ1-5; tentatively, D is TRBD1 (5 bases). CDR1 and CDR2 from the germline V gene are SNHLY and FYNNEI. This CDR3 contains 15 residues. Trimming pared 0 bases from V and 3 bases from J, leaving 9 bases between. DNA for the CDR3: TGTGCCAGCAGTGAAGCGACGACAGTCAATCAGCCCCAGCATTTT. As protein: CASSEATTVNQPQHF.

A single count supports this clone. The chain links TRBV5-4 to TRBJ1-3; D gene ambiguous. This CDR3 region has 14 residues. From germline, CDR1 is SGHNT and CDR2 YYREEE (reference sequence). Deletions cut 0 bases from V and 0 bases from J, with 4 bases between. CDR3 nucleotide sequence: TGTGCCAGCAGCTTGGATATCTCTGGAAACACCATATATTTT. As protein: CASSLDISGNTIYF.

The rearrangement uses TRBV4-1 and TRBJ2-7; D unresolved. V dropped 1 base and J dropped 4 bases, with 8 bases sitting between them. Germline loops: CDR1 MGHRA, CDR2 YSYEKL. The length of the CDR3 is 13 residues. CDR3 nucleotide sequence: TGCGCCAGCAGCCAAGGTACGGAATACGAGCAGTACTTC. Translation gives CASSQGTEYEQYF.

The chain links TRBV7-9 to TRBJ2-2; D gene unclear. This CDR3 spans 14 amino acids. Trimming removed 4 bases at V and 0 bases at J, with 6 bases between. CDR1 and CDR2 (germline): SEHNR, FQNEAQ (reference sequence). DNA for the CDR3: TGTGCCAGCAGCTCTAGGGCGAACACCGGGGAGCTGTTTTTT. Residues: CASSSRANTGELFF.

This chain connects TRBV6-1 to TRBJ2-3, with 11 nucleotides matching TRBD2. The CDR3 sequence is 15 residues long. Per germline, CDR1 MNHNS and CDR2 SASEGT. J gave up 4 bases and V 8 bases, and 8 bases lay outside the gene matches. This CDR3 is CASQWTSGPPDTQYF. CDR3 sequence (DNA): TGTGCCAGCCAATGGACTAGCGGGCCTCCAGATACGCAGTATTTT.